This T cell receptor beta chain was documented in a study of blood T cell repertoires in COVID-19. Overall study context: The analysed material was cDNA or gDNA that came from T cells, B-cell-depleted T cells, or PBMCs.

Trimming pared 0 bases from V and 3 bases from J, leaving 13 bases between. CDR1 is SGHTS, CDR2 YDEGEE, per germline. The CDR3 spans 15 residues. The authors' processing: Estimates of nucleated cell counts were drawn from the amplification of reference gene primers. Assay used: immunoSEQ multiplex PCR; TCRdb lists only in-frame clones, some missing. V and J calls and clone size are those listed in that table; D and trimming were worked out from the DNA. The repertoire holds 250,000 to 300,000 clones, with around 89% as singletons. V gene TRBV5-8 combines with J gene TRBJ2-7; D uncertain. Sequenced: PBMCs or T cells enriched from blood (not recorded which). This TCR derives from a man between 35 and 55 years old who had recovered from COVID-19. CDR3 region: CASSLESSLRYEQYF. CDR3 DNA sequence: TGTGCCAGCAGCTTGGAGTCTAGTTTGCGCTACGAGCAGTACTTC.